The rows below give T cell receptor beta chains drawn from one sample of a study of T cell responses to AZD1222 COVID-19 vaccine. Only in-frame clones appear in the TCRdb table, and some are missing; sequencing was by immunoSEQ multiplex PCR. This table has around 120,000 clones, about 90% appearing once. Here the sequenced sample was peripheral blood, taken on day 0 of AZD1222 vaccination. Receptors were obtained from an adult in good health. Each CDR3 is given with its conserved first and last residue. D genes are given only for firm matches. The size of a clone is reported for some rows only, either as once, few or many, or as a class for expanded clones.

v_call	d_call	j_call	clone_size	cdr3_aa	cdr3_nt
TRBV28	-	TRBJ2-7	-	CASSVTSGQAYEQYF	TGTGCCAGCAGTGTAACCTCGGGACAAGCCTACGAGCAGTACTTC
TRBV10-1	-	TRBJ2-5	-	CARRFQETQYF	TGCGCCCGTCGGTTTCAAGAGACCCAGTACTTC
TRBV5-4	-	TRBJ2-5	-	CASSLGVGRGETQYF	TGTGCCAGCAGCTTGGGAGTCGGGCGTGGAGAGACCCAGTACTTC
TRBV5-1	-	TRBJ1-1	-	CASTALQGHTEAFF	TGCGCCAGCACGGCTCTTCAGGGGCACACTGAAGCTTTCTTT
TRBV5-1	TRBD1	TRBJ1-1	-	CASSLGYPRDREDGYEAFF	TGCGCCAGCAGCTTGGGGTACCCTCGGGACAGGGAGGATGGATATGAAGCTTTCTTT
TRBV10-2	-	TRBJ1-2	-	CASTDRRYGYTF	TGCGCCAGCACGGACAGACGGTATGGCTACACCTTC
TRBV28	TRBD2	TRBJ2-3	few	CASSQTSGVSTDTQYF	TGTGCCAGCAGCCAGACTAGCGGGGTGAGCACAGATACGCAGTATTTT
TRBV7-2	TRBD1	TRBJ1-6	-	CASSPVRTGGNSPLHF	TGTGCCAGCAGCCCGGTACGGACAGGGGGTAATTCACCCCTCCACTTT
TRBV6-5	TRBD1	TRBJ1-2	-	CASRWTGVRGYTF	TGTGCCAGCAGGTGGACAGGGGTCCGTGGCTACACCTTC
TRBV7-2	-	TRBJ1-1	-	CASSLVGYTEAFF	TGTGCCAGCAGCTTAGTGGGATACACTGAAGCTTTCTTT
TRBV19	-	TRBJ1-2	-	CASSVNAGTGGYTF	TGTGCCAGTAGTGTCAACGCCGGGACCGGAGGCTACACCTTC
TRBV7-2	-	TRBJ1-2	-	CASSLRWGPNYGYTF	TGTGCCAGCAGCTTAAGGTGGGGGCCCAACTATGGCTACACCTTC
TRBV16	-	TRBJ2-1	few	CASSQGFNEQFF	TGTGCCAGCAGCCAGGGTTTTAATGAGCAGTTCTTC
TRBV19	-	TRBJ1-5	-	CASSIPNQPQHF	TGTGCCAGTAGTATCCCCAATCAGCCCCAGCATTTT
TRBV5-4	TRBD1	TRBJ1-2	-	CASSLQGAPGYTF	TGTGCCAGCAGCTTGCAGGGGGCGCCTGGCTACACCTTC
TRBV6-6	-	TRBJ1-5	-	CASSYSGQSNQPQHF	TGTGCCAGCAGTTACTCCGGACAGAGCAATCAGCCCCAGCATTTT
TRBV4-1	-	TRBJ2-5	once	CASSQDQARETQYF	TGCGCCAGCAGCCAAGATCAGGCCCGGGAGACCCAGTACTTC
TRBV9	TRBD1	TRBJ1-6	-	CASSVGQGRTPLHF	TGTGCCAGCAGCGTAGGACAGGGGCGGACACCCCTCCACTTT
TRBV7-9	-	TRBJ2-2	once	CASSLGQVNTGELFF	TGTGCCAGCAGCTTAGGACAGGTTAACACCGGGGAGCTGTTTTTT
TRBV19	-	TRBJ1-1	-	CASRVQGPAEAFF	TGTGCCAGTAGGGTACAGGGTCCCGCTGAAGCTTTCTTT
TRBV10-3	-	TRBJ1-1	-	CAISESRLVAFF	TGTGCCATCAGTGAGTCTAGATTGGTGGCTTTCTTT
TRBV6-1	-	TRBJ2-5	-	CASSEEAASLQTQYF	TGTGCCAGCAGTGAAGAGGCGGCCTCCTTGCAGACCCAGTACTTC
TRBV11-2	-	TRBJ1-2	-	CASSYGGRVLNNYGYTF	TGTGCCAGCAGCTATGGGGGCAGAGTCTTAAATAACTATGGCTACACCTTC
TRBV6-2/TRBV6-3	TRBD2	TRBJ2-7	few	CASSYQSGGSRYEQYF	TGTGCCAGCAGTTACCAGTCGGGCGGGAGTAGATACGAGCAGTACTTC
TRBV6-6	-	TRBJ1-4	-	CASSYSNSGRLEKLFF	TGTGCCAGCAGTTACTCGAATTCGGGCCGGCTTGAAAAACTGTTTTTT
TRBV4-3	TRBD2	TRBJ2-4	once	CASSPGLAAWVGIQYF	TGCGCCAGCAGCCCGGGACTAGCGGCCTGGGTTGGCATTCAGTACTTC
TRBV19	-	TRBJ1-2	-	CASSIGLQTGTNYGYTF	TGTGCCAGTAGTATCGGCCTTCAGACAGGTACTAACTATGGCTACACCTTC
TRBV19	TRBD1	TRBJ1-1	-	CASSTLQGERSTEAFF	TGTGCCAGTAGTACCCTACAGGGGGAGAGGAGCACTGAAGCTTTCTTT
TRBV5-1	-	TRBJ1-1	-	CASSLGVNTEAFF	TGCGCCAGCAGCTTGGGTGTGAACACTGAAGCTTTCTTT
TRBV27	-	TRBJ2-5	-	CASWGMGETQYF	TGTGCCAGCTGGGGCATGGGAGAGACCCAGTACTTC
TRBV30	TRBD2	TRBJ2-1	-	CAWEGEASGSYNEQFF	TGTGCCTGGGAGGGAGAGGCTAGCGGGAGTTACAATGAGCAGTTCTTC
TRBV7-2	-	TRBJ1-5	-	CASTQWLTNQPQHF	TGTGCCAGCACCCAGTGGCTCACCAATCAGCCCCAGCATTTT